A selection of T cell receptor beta chains follows, all from one sample in a study of cytomegalovirus exposure and HLA in healthy donors. The method was immunoSEQ multiplex PCR; TCRdb's version includes in-frame clones alone and lacks a portion of them. The profile covers around 150,000 clones, with 70% to 80% appearing a single time and over 2% taken by the ten largest. The sequencing input was PBMCs. Every receptor here comes from a man aged 30-40 years in good health and CMV-seronegative. Both conserved end residues are part of each CDR3. The order of the fields is D gene, J gene, V gene, clone size, CDR3 protein, CDR3 DNA. D genes are given only for firm matches. Some rows mark clone size as missing; the rest say once, few, many or name a class of expanded clone.

TRBD2 TRBJ2-2 TRBV2 NA CASGGREVTGELFF TGTGCCAGCGGAGGGCGGGAGGTCACCGGGGAGCTGTTTTTT
NA TRBJ2-3 TRBV7-2 NA CASSLARSVDTQYF TGTGCCAGCAGCTTAGCGCGGTCGGTGGATACGCAGTATTTT
TRBD2 TRBJ2-2 TRBV25-1 few CAQMGGLVGSGELFF TGTGCCCAGATGGGAGGGTTAGTAGGGTCCGGGGAGCTGTTTTTT
TRBD2 TRBJ2-2 TRBV7-7 NA CASSPRGLAGEVGTGELFF TGTGCTAGCAGCCCCCGTGGACTAGCGGGAGAAGTAGGCACCGGGGAGCTGTTTTTT
TRBD1 TRBJ1-2 TRBV5-1 NA CASSEDTGVSYGYTF TGCGCCAGCAGCGAAGACACAGGGGTTTCCTATGGCTACACCTTC
TRBD2 TRBJ2-1 TRBV6-4 NA CASSEGTSGSDEQFF TGTGCCAGCAGTGAAGGGACTAGCGGGAGCGATGAGCAGTTCTTC
TRBD1 TRBJ2-2 TRBV7-3 NA CASSLGGQVTGELFF TGTGCCAGCAGCTTAGGGGGACAGGTCACCGGGGAGCTGTTTTTT
NA TRBJ2-2 TRBV5-1 NA CASSLLGEYTGELFF TGCGCCAGCAGCTTGCTCGGGGAATACACCGGGGAGCTGTTTTTT
NA TRBJ2-7 TRBV9 NA CASSVASEDYEQYF TGTGCCAGCAGCGTAGCCTCTGAGGACTACGAGCAGTACTTC
NA TRBJ2-5 TRBV7-6 NA CASSSRTGLREQYF TGTGCCAGCAGCTCGCGAACGGGGTTACGGGAGCAGTACTTC
TRBD1 TRBJ2-3 TRBV7-9 NA CASSFGTGGDTQYF TGTGCCAGCAGCTTTGGGACAGGGGGCGATACGCAGTATTTT
TRBD1 TRBJ1-1 TRBV10-3 NA CAISGGTGAMNTEAFF TGTGCCATCAGTGGTGGGACAGGGGCAATGAACACTGAAGCTTTCTTT
TRBD2 TRBJ2-2 TRBV9 NA CASSVSTGLAGNTGELFF TGTGCCAGCAGCGTTTCTACCGGACTAGCGGGGAACACCGGGGAGCTGTTTTTT
TRBD2 TRBJ2-7 TRBV28 NA CASSPVGLAVPYEQYF TGTGCCAGCAGTCCGGTGGGACTAGCGGTACCCTACGAGCAGTACTTC
NA TRBJ2-7 TRBV9 NA CASSVAPRGTYEQYF TGTGCCAGCAGCGTAGCTCCCCGGGGAACCTACGAGCAGTACTTC
NA TRBJ2-7 TRBV6-5 NA CASSSALPYSYEQYF TGTGCCAGCAGTTCCGCGTTACCCTACTCCTACGAGCAGTACTTC
NA TRBJ2-5 TRBV18 NA CASSPPGRQETQYF TGTGCCAGCTCACCACCAGGGAGGCAAGAGACCCAGTACTTC
TRBD1 TRBJ2-7 TRBV30 NA CALSTGTGGSEQYF TGTGCCTTATCTACCGGGACAGGGGGCTCCGAGCAGTACTTC
NA TRBJ1-2 TRBV30 NA CAWTGGGDGYTF TGTGCCTGGACGGGCGGGGGGGATGGCTACACCTTC
TRBD2 TRBJ2-7 TRBV7-2 few CASSRARQRGYEQYF TGTGCCAGCAGTCGAGCCCGCCAGCGGGGCTACGAGCAGTACTTC
NA TRBJ2-1 TRBV5-6 NA CASSLTGLGGQFF TGTGCCAGCAGCTTAACAGGGCTAGGGGGGCAGTTCTTC
NA TRBJ2-1 TRBV10-3 NA CATSGLSYNEQFF TGTGCCACCTCGGGACTTTCCTACAATGAGCAGTTCTTC
NA TRBJ1-1 TRBV2 NA CASSEMGAGGTEAFF TGTGCCAGCAGTGAAATGGGGGCGGGGGGCACTGAAGCTTTCTTT
NA TRBJ1-1 TRBV7-9 NA CASSLDRYTEAFF TGTGCCAGCAGCTTAGACAGATACACTGAAGCTTTCTTT
NA TRBJ1-5 TRBV6-6 NA CASSYQGVGYQPQHF TGTGCCAGCAGTTACCAAGGGGTGGGTTACCAGCCCCAGCATTTT
NA TRBJ2-2 TRBV15 NA CATSRGREYTGELFF TGTGCCACCAGCAGGGGCAGGGAATACACCGGGGAGCTGTTTTTT
NA TRBJ2-2 TRBV18 NA CASSPEGYYTGELFF TGTGCCAGCTCACCAGAGGGCTACTACACCGGGGAGCTGTTTTTT
NA TRBJ1-2 TRBV5-1 NA CASSLSFSVGHGYTF TGCGCCAGCAGCTTGAGCTTCTCCGTGGGCCATGGCTACACCTTC
TRBD2 TRBJ2-1 TRBV6-4 NA CASSDSGGRAIDEQFF TGTGCCAGCAGTGACTCGGGCGGGAGGGCGATCGATGAGCAGTTCTTC
TRBD2 TRBJ2-1 TRBV28 NA CASSTYGGLVYNEQFF TGTGCCAGCAGTACTTATGGGGGACTAGTCTACAATGAGCAGTTCTTC
NA TRBJ2-2 TRBV5-4 NA CASSPEDGAGELFF TGTGCCAGCAGCCCGGAGGATGGGGCCGGGGAGCTGTTTTTT
NA TRBJ1-1 TRBV19 NA CASSNPGGVNTEAFF TGTGCCAGTAGTAATCCAGGAGGGGTGAACACTGAAGCTTTCTTT
NA TRBJ2-7 TRBV10-3 NA CAISEPTGETTYEQYF TGTGCCATCAGTGAGCCCACGGGGGAAACCACCTACGAGCAGTACTTC
TRBD1 TRBJ1-4 TRBV28 NA CASSSRTGGVEKLFF TGTGCCAGCAGTTCACGGACAGGGGGAGTAGAAAAACTGTTTTTT